This is a list of T cell receptor beta chains from one sample in a study of OX40 agonist ivuxolimab in advanced cancers. Here immunoSEQ multiplex PCR was the method, and the copy in TCRdb shows in-frame clones only, minus some. The data contain 45,000 to 60,000 clones, more than 75% of them singletons. This material consisted of CD4+ or CD8+ T cells sorted from blood, taken in a trial of the OX40 agonist ivuxolimab. Receptors were obtained from an adult with an advanced solid tumor such as melanoma, head and neck, liver or kidney cancer. The CDR3 runs from the conserved cysteine through the conserved F or W. The D gene is left open where the match is weak. The size entry is marked missing in some rows and otherwise reads once, few, many or a size class.

cdr3_aa | cdr3_nt | j_call | d_call | clone_size | v_call
CASSALAGGVFGEQYF | TGTGCCAGCAGCGCCTTAGCGGGGGGCGTTTTTGGCGAGCAGTACTTC | TRBJ2-7 | TRBD2 | once | TRBV9
CASSQLQGLTEAFF | TGCGCCAGCAGCCAGCTACAGGGTCTCACTGAAGCTTTCTTT | TRBJ1-1 | NA | NA | TRBV4-1
CASSQEELAGTYEQYF | TGCGCCAGCAGCCAAGAAGAACTAGCGGGAACCTACGAGCAGTACTTC | TRBJ2-7 | TRBD2 | NA | TRBV4-3
CASSFEGQGSNNEQFF | TGTGCCAGCAGCTTTGAAGGACAGGGGAGTAACAATGAGCAGTTCTTC | TRBJ2-1 | NA | NA | TRBV12-1
CASSQDTGGYYGYTF | TGCGCCAGCAGCCAAGATACAGGGGGGTATTATGGCTACACCTTC | TRBJ1-2 | TRBD1 | NA | TRBV4-1
CAWSDGREKLFF | TGTGCCTGGAGTGACGGGAGAGAAAAACTGTTTTTT | TRBJ1-4 | NA | NA | TRBV30
CASSERTVSTSSYNSPLHF | TGCGCCAGCAGTGAGAGGACAGTCTCAACGAGCTCCTATAATTCACCCCTCCACTTT | TRBJ1-6 | NA | NA | TRBV10-1
CASSQSLRPSNEQYF | TGCGCCAGCAGCCAATCCCTCAGGCCCAGTAACGAGCAGTACTTC | TRBJ2-7 | NA | NA | TRBV4-3
CAWSRGQSNQPQHF | TGTGCCTGGTCCCGGGGACAGAGTAATCAGCCCCAGCATTTT | TRBJ1-5 | TRBD1 | NA | TRBV30
CASSISGTGEREQYF | TGTGCCAGTAGTATCTCTGGGACAGGGGAACGCGAGCAGTACTTC | TRBJ2-7 | TRBD1 | NA | TRBV19
CARDQNYGYTF | TGTGCCCGAGACCAGAACTATGGCTACACCTTC | TRBJ1-2 | NA | once | TRBV2
CARGGQEQETQYF | TGTGCCAGGGGGGGACAGGAACAAGAGACCCAGTACTTC | TRBJ2-5 | TRBD1 | NA | TRBV2